This record concerns one T cell receptor (beta chain) sequence. The antigen remains unidentified. One entry per CDR3 protein results from TCRdb running MiXCR on the multiplex PCR reads. The sample records 130,000 or so distinct CDR3 sequences, 21% being singletons. The record originates from a study of breast tumors, draining lymph nodes, adjacent tissues. Breast cancer patients provided tissue from their axillary draining lymph nodes. Study-wide points: Tumors had less TCR diversity than lymph nodes, more than nontumor tissue.

The TCR was taken from a female donor with breast cancer. Some clones in this sample may be carry-over from other donors' samples. The material sequenced was axillary lymph node tissue.

Written as DNA, the CDR3 is TGTGCCAGCAGTTTACGGACACAGCTTTATGAAAAACTGTTTTTT. This translates into CASSLRTQLYEKLFF. V gene TRBV28 combines with J gene TRBJ1-4; a possible D gene is TRBD1 (5 bases). CDR1 and CDR2 (germline): MDHEN, SYDVKM. The CDR3 has 15 amino acids. The V end was cut by 2 bases, the J end by 6 bases, with 13 bases between.